The subject of this entry is one T cell receptor beta chain. What it binds is not known. CDR1 and CDR2 (germline): SGHTA, FQGNSA. V lost 3 bases and J lost 3; bases outside the gene matches: 5. This CDR3 region has 16 residues. The data originate from a study of siplizumab effects on memory and regulatory T cells. General study results and limits: Naive T cells appeared more diverse than memory cells and seemed to be major alloresponse contributors.

Assay: immunoSEQ multiplex PCR; the TCRdb copy retains only in-frame clones and omits some. The table has about 97,000 clones, around nine tenths seen once. What was sequenced was CD4+ T cells sorted from blood. The receptor's source is a human donor in good health. This rearrangement joins TRBV7-2 to TRBJ1-5; 10 nucleotides line up with TRBD1. The CDR3 nucleotides are TGTGCCAGCAGCTTCAGGGGACAGGGGTTCAATCAGCCCCAGCATTTT. Translated, it gives CASSFRGQGFNQPQHF.